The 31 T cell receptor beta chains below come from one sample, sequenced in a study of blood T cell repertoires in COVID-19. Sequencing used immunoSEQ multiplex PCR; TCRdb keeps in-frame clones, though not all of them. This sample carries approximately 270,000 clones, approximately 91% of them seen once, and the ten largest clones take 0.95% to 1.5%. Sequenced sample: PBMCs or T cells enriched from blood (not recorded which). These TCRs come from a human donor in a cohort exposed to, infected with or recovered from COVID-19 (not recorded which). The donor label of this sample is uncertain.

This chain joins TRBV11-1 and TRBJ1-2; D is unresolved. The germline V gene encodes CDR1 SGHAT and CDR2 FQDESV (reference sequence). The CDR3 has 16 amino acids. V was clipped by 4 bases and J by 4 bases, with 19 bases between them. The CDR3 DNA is TGTGCCAGCAGCTCCGAGGCCAGTGGTGGTGGCTATGGCTACACCTTC. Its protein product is CASSSEASGGGYGYTF.

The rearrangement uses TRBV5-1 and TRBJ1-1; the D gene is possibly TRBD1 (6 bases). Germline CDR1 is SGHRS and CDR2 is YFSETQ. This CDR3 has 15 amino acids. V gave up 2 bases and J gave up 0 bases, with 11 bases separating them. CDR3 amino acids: CASSFATGLNTEAFF. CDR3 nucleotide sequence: TGCGCCAGCAGCTTCGCCACAGGGTTGAACACTGAAGCTTTCTTT.

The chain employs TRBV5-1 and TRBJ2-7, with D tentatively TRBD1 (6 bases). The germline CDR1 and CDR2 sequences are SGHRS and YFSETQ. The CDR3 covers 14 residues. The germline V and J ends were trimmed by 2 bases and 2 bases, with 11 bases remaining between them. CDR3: CASSLAGAPYEQYF. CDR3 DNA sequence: TGCGCCAGCAGCTTAGCAGGGGCCCCCTACGAGCAGTACTTC.

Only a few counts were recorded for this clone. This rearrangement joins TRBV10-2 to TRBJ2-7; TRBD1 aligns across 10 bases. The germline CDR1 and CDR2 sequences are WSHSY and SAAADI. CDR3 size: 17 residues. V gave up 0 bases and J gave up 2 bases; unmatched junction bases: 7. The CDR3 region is CASSESLPGTGAYEQYF. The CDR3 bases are TGCGCCAGCAGTGAGTCGCTACCCGGGACAGGGGCCTACGAGCAGTACTTC.

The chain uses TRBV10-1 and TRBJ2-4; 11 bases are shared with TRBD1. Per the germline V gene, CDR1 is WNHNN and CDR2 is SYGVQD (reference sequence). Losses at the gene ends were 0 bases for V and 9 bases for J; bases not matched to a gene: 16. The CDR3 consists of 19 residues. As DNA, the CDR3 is TGCGCCAGCAGTGAGTCGTTATCGCTGGACAGGGGGCTTTGTATCATTCAGTACTTC. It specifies CASSESLSLDRGLCIIQYF.

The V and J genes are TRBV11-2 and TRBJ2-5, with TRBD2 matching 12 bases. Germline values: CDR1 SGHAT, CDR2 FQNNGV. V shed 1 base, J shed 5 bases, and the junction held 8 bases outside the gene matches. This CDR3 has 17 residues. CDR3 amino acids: CASSLVLAGGRRETQYF. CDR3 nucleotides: TGTGCCAGCAGCTTAGTTCTAGCGGGGGGGCGAAGGGAGACCCAGTACTTC.

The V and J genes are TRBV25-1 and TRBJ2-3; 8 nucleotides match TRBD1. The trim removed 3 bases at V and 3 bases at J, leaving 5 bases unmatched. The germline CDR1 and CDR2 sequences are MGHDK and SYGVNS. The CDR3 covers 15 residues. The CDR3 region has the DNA TGTGCCAGCAGTGACGGGCAGGGGGCTACAGATACGCAGTATTTT. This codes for CASSDGQGATDTQYF.

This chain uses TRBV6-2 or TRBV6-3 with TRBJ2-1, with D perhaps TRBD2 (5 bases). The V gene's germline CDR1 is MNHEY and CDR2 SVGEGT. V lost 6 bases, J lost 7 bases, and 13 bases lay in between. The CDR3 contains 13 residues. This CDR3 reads CASSKTKMNEQFF. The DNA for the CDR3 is TGTGCCAGCAGCAAGACTAAAATGAATGAGCAGTTCTTC.

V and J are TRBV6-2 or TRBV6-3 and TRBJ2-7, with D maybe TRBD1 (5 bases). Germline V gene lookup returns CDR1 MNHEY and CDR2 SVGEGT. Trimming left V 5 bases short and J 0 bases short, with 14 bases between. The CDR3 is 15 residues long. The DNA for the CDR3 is TGTGCCAGCAGTCCGGTTCAGGGCTTCTCCTACGAGCAGTACTTC. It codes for CASSPVQGFSYEQYF.

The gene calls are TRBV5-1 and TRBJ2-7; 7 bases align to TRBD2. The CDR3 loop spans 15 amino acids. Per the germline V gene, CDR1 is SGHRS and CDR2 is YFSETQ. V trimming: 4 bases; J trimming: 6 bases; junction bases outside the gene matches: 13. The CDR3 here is CASSPAPQGGLEQYF. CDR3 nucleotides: TGCGCCAGCAGCCCGGCACCTCAGGGAGGGCTCGAGCAGTACTTC.

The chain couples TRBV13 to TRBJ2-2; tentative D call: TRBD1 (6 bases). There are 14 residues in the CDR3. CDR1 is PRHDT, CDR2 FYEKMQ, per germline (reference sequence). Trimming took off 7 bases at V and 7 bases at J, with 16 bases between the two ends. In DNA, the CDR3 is TGTGCCAGCACCCCCCCAGGGGTCGACGGGGAGCTGTTTTTT. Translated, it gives CASTPPGVDGELFF.

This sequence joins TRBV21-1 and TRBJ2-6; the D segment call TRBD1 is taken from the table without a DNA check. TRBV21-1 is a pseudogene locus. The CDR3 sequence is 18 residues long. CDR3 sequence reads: CASSSPGQGASGANVLTF. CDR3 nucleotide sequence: TGTGCCAGCAGCAGTCCGGGACAGGGGGCTTCAGGGGCCAACGTCCTGACTTTC.

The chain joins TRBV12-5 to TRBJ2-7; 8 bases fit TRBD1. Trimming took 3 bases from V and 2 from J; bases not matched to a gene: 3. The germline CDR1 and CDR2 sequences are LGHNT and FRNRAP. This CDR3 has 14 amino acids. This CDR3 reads CASGFGTGTYEQYF. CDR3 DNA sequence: TGTGCTAGTGGTTTCGGGACAGGCACCTACGAGCAGTACTTC. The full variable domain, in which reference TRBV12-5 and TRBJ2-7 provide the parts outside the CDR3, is DARVTQTPRHKVTEMGQEVTMRCQPILGHNTVFWYRQTMMQGLELLAYFRNRAPLDDSGMPKDRFSAEMPDATLATLKIQPSEPRDSAVYFCASGFGTGTYEQYFGPGTRLTVT.

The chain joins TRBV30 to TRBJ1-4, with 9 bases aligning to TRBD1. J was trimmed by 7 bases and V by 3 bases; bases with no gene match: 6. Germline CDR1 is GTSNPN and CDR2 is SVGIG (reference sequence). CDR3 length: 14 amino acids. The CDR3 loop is CAWRRTGVSEKLFF. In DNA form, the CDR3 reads TGTGCCTGGAGACGGACAGGGGTGTCTGAAAAACTGTTTTTT.

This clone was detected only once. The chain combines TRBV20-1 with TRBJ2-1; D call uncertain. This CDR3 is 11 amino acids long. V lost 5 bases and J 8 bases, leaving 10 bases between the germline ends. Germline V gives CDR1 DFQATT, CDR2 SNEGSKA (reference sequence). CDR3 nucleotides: TGCAGTGCTGGTAGCAGAGATGAGCAGTTCTTC. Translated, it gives CSAGSRDEQFF.

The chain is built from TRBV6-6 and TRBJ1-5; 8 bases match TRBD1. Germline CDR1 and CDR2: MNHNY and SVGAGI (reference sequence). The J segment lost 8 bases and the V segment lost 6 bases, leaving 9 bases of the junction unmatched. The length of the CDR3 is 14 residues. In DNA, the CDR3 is TGTGCCAGCAGCAACGGACAGGGCTGGGAGCCCCAGCATTTT. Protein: CASSNGQGWEPQHF.

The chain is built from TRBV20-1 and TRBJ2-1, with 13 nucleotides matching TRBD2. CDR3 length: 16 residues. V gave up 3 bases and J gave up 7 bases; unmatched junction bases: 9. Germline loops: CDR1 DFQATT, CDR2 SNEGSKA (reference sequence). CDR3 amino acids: CSASTSGGANKNEQFF. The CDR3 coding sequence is TGCAGTGCTAGTACTAGCGGGGGGGCTAATAAGAATGAGCAGTTCTTC.

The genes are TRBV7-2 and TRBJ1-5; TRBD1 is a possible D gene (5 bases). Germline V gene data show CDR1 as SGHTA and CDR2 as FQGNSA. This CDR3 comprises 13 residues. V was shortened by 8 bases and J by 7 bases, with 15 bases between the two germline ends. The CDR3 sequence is CASARQGKQPQHF. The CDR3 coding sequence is TGTGCCAGCGCACGGCAGGGTAAACAGCCCCAGCATTTT.

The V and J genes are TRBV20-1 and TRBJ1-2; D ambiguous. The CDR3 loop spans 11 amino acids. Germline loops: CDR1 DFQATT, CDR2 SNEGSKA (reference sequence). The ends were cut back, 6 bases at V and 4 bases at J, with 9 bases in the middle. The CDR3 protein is CSAATGYGYTF. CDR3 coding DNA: TGCAGTGCAGCTACGGGCTATGGCTACACCTTC.

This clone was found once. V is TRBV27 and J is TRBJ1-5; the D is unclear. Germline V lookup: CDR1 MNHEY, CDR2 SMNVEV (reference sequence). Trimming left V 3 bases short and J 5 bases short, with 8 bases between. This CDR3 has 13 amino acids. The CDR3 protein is CASSFAGYQPQHF. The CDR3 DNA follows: TGTGCCAGCAGTTTCGCGGGGTATCAGCCCCAGCATTTT.

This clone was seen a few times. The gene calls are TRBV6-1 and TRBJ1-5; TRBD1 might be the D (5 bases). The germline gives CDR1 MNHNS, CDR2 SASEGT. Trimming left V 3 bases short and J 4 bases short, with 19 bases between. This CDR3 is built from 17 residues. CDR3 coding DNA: TGTGCCAGCAGTGATGTTTCTTGGGGGGTCAGGAATCAGCCCCAGCATTTT. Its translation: CASSDVSWGVRNQPQHF.

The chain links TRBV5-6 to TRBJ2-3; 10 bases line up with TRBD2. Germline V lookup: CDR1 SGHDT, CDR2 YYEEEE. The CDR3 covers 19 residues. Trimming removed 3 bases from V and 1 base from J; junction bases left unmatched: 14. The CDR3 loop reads CASSSLGLAGGKGTDTQYF. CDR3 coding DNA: TGTGCCAGCAGCTCCCTGGGGTTAGCGGGGGGAAAGGGCACAGATACGCAGTATTTT.

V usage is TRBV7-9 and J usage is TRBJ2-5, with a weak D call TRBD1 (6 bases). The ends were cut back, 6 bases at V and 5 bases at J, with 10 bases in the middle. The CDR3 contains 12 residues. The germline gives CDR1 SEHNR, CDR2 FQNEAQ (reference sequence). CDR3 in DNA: TGTGCCAGCAGATATCAGGGGGAGACCCAGTACTTC. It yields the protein CASRYQGETQYF.

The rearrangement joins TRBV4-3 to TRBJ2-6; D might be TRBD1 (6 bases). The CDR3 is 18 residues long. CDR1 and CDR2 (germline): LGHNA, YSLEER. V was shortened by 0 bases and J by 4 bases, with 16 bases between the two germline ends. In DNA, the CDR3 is TGCGCCAGCAGCCAAGATCACCACAGGGTGAGAGGGGCCAACGTCCTGACTTTC. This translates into CASSQDHHRVRGANVLTF.

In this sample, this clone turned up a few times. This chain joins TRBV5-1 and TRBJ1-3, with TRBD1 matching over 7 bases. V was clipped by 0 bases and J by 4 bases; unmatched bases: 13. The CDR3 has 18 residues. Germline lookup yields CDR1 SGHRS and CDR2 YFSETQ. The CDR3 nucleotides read TGCGCCAGCAGCTTGGCCTCCCCAAGGGGGCTCAAAGGAAACACCATATATTTT. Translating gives CASSLASPRGLKGNTIYF.

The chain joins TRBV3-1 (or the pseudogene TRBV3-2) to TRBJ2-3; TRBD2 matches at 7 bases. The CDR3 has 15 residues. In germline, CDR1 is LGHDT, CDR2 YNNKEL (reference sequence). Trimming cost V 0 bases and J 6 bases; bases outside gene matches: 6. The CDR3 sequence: CASSQELASSDTQYF. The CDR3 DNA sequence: TGTGCCAGCAGCCAAGAACTAGCGAGCTCCGATACGCAGTATTTT.

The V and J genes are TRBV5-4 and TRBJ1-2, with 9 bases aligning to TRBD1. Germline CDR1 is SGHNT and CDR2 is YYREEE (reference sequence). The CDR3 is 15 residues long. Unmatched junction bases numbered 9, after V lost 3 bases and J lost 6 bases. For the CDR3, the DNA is TGTGCCAGCAGCTCAGGGACAGGGAAAGTCCATGGCTACACCTTC. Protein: CASSSGTGKVHGYTF.

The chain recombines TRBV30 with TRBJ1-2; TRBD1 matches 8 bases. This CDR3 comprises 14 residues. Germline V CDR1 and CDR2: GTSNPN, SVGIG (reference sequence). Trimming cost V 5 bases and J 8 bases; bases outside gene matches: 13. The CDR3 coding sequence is TGTGCCTGGCTACCGGGACAGGTTAGGGGGGGCTACACCTTC. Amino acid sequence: CAWLPGQVRGGYTF.

The CDR3 coding sequence is TGTGCCAGCAGTGAACTGGGCCCCGCGGGTGGCTACACCTTC. Translated, it gives CASSELGPAGGYTF. The chain links TRBV2 to TRBJ1-2; no clear D gene. V was shortened by 2 bases and J by 7 bases, with 14 bases between the two germline ends. The CDR3 is 14 residues long. Germline V CDR1 and CDR2: SNHLY, FYNNEI.

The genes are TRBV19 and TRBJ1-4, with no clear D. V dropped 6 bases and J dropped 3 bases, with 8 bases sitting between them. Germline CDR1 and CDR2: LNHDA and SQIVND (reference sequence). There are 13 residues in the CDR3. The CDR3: CASRAGANEKLFF. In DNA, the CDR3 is TGTGCCAGTAGGGCCGGGGCTAATGAAAAACTGTTTTTT. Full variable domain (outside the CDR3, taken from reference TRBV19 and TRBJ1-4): DGGITQSPKYLFRKEGQNVTLSCEQNLNHDAMYWYRQDPGQGLRLIYYSQIVNDFQKGDIAEGYSVSREKKESFPLTVTSAQKNPTAFYLCASRAGANEKLFFGSGTQLSVL.

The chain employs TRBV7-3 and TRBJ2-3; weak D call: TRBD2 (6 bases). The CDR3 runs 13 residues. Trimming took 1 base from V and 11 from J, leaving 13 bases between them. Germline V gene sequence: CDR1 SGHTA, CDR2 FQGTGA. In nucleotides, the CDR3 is TGTGCCAGCAGCTTAAATTGGGCGGGAAGGCAGTATTTT. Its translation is CASSLNWAGRQYF.